These T cell receptor beta chains were read from a single sample in a study of CXCR3-negative and CXCR3-positive naive CD8 T cells. TCRdb re-analyzed the 5' RACE reads; it lists each CDR3 protein once, without DNA. Here the sample table reports about 63,000 distinct CDR3 sequences. The source material was naive CXCR3+ CD8+ T cells from blood. Every receptor here comes from a human donor in good health. Some clones in this sample may be carry-over from other donors' samples. The CDR3 runs from the conserved cysteine through the conserved F or W. Each record gives: V gene, clone size, J gene, CDR3 protein. Clone size appears in some rows only: once, few, many, or a class for an expanded clone.

>TRBV12-3/TRBV12-4|NA|TRBJ2-1
CASSFFLGITNEQFF
>TRBV12-3/TRBV12-4|NA|TRBJ2-3
CASSLWTSNTDTQYF
>TRBV4-3|NA|TRBJ2-2
CASSGPGELFF
>TRBV3-1|NA|TRBJ1-2
CASSQALPYGYTF
>TRBV18|NA|TRBJ2-3
CASSPGLAGATDTQYF
>TRBV15|NA|TRBJ2-7
CATGEQGGYEQYF
>TRBV28|NA|TRBJ1-6
CASSFSSPLHF
>TRBV6-6|medium-sized|TRBJ2-1
CASSYPLDRVSTYNEQFF
>TRBV7-3|NA|TRBJ2-1
CASSSGQGVDEQFF
>TRBV29-1|NA|TRBJ1-2
CSVPRVGRDYGYTF
>TRBV20-1|NA|TRBJ2-7
CSARTASYEQYF
>TRBV19|NA|TRBJ1-2
CASGYTGGAHGYTF
>TRBV5-6|NA|TRBJ2-1
CASSLGHTTGQFF
>TRBV7-7|NA|TRBJ2-7
CASRAQDSYEQYF
>TRBV4-1|NA|TRBJ2-2
CASRGFDRNTGELFF
>TRBV7-2|medium-sized|TRBJ2-5
CASSRGGGETQYF